The clone carrying this TCR beta chain was recorded once. These data come from a study of technical replicates of blood from a handful of donors. Repertoires were generated with immunoSEQ multiplex PCR, while TCRdb's copy carries only in-frame clones and drops some. The table records approximately 15,000 clones, 86% of them present only once. V lost 4 bases and J lost 11, with 14 bases in between. This CDR3 is built from 11 residues. In germline, CDR1 is SQVTM, CDR2 ANQGSEA. The chain carries TRBV29-1 and TRBJ1-1; D call uncertain. Sequencing was carried out using PBMCs. The TCR was taken from a human donor in good health. The CDR3: CSVVGSGNAFF. In DNA form, the CDR3 reads TGCAGCGTTGTGGGTTCGGGGAATGCTTTCTTT.